This T cell receptor beta chain was obtained from a study of blood T cell repertoires in COVID-19. Study-wide context: Whether acute or convalescent, the COVID-19 samples came from the United States, Italy and Spain. The cDNA or gDNA used as material had been derived from T cells, B-cell-depleted T cells, or PBMCs.

In the authors' workflow: Nucleated cell counts were estimated from reference gene primer amplification. Clones were read by immunoSEQ multiplex PCR, and TCRdb kept only the in-frame ones, dropping some. That table supplies the V and J calls and clone size; D and trimming were determined from the DNA. Altogether fewer than 45,000 clones are present, 87% being singletons, with the ten largest covering about 9.5%. There are 16 residues in the CDR3. The chain uses TRBV21-1 and TRBJ1-1; the table's D call, TRBD1, was not checked against the DNA. TRBV21-1 is given as a pseudogene. This TCR was recovered from a man older than 75 with active COVID-19. Source material: peripheral blood. The CDR3 nucleotides read TGTGCCAGCAGCAAAGCCCGACAGGAAAAGAACACTGAAGCTTTCTTT. It specifies CASSKARQEKNTEAFF.